A selection of T cell receptor beta chains follows, all from one sample in a study of blood T cell repertoires in COVID-19. The assay was immunoSEQ multiplex PCR, and TCRdb's table has in-frame clones only and misses some. The sample shows approximately 250,000 clones, about 89% of them seen only once. The sample comprised peripheral blood. These receptors were taken from a man aged 40-49 years with active or convalescent COVID-19. CDR3s include the opening cysteine and the closing phenylalanine or tryptophan. The D gene is left open where the match is weak. Rows may omit the clone size; those that give it use once, few, many or a size class.

d_call: TRBD2; j_call: TRBJ2-1; clone_size: NA; v_call: TRBV19; cdr3_aa: CASSMGGYYNEQFF; cdr3_nt: TGTGCCAGTAGTATGGGGGGGTACTACAATGAGCAGTTCTTC
d_call: NA; j_call: TRBJ2-7; clone_size: NA; v_call: TRBV5-5; cdr3_aa: CASSLQGASYEQYF; cdr3_nt: TGTGCCAGCAGCTTGCAAGGGGCTTCCTACGAGCAGTACTTC
d_call: NA; j_call: TRBJ1-6; clone_size: NA; v_call: TRBV28; cdr3_aa: CASSPGTYSAPLHF; cdr3_nt: TGTGCCAGCAGTCCCGGGACTTACTCAGCACCCCTCCACTTT
d_call: NA; j_call: TRBJ2-1; clone_size: once; v_call: TRBV9; cdr3_aa: CASSPRLGADEQFF; cdr3_nt: TGTGCCAGCAGCCCCCGCCTAGGGGCGGATGAGCAGTTCTTC
d_call: NA; j_call: TRBJ2-2; clone_size: NA; v_call: TRBV18; cdr3_aa: CASSPGQFTGELFF; cdr3_nt: TGTGCCAGCTCCCCTGGACAGTTCACCGGGGAGCTGTTTTTT
d_call: NA; j_call: TRBJ2-5; clone_size: NA; v_call: TRBV5-1; cdr3_aa: CASSLRLDGKTQYF; cdr3_nt: TGCGCCAGCAGCTTGAGGCTAGACGGGAAGACCCAGTACTTC
d_call: NA; j_call: TRBJ1-4; clone_size: NA; v_call: TRBV5-1; cdr3_aa: CASRQGTSEKLFF; cdr3_nt: TGCGCCAGCAGACAGGGAACGAGTGAAAAACTGTTTTTT
d_call: NA; j_call: TRBJ1-6; clone_size: once; v_call: TRBV12-5; cdr3_aa: CATRVSDNSPLHF; cdr3_nt: TGTGCTACTCGGGTCTCGGATAATTCACCCCTCCACTTT
d_call: TRBD1; j_call: TRBJ1-1; clone_size: NA; v_call: TRBV11-3; cdr3_aa: CASSRGTGGMNTEAFF; cdr3_nt: TGTGCCAGCAGCCGCGGGACAGGGGGGATGAACACTGAAGCTTTCTTT
d_call: TRBD2; j_call: TRBJ2-7; clone_size: NA; v_call: TRBV11-2; cdr3_aa: CATGASGYEQYF; cdr3_nt: TGTGCCACCGGGGCTAGCGGCTACGAGCAGTACTTC
d_call: TRBD1; j_call: TRBJ2-3; clone_size: NA; v_call: TRBV7-6; cdr3_aa: CASSLGQGTDTQYF; cdr3_nt: TGTGCCAGCAGCTTGGGACAGGGGACAGATACGCAGTATTTT
d_call: TRBD1; j_call: TRBJ1-2; clone_size: NA; v_call: TRBV30; cdr3_aa: CAWRYRGGYTF; cdr3_nt: TGTGCCTGGAGGTACAGGGGCGGCTACACCTTC
d_call: NA; j_call: TRBJ2-2; clone_size: NA; v_call: TRBV21-1; cdr3_aa: CASSLKEDWSNTGELFF; cdr3_nt: TGTGCCAGCAGCCTAAAGGAGGACTGGTCGAACACCGGGGAGCTGTTTTTT
d_call: TRBD2; j_call: TRBJ2-2; clone_size: NA; v_call: TRBV9; cdr3_aa: CASSPPPLGLAGAGELFF; cdr3_nt: TGTGCCAGCAGCCCCCCTCCCCTGGGACTAGCGGGAGCCGGGGAGCTGTTTTTT
d_call: TRBD1; j_call: TRBJ2-5; clone_size: few; v_call: TRBV5-8; cdr3_aa: CASSLGQGVETQYF; cdr3_nt: TGTGCCAGCAGCTTAGGACAGGGGGTGGAGACCCAGTACTTC
d_call: NA; j_call: TRBJ2-7; clone_size: NA; v_call: TRBV20-1; cdr3_aa: CSARDRDEQYF; cdr3_nt: TGCAGTGCTAGAGATCGTGACGAGCAGTACTTC
d_call: NA; j_call: TRBJ1-4; clone_size: NA; v_call: TRBV5-6; cdr3_aa: CASSSGTSDGKLFF; cdr3_nt: TGTGCCAGCAGCTCGGGGACATCGGACGGAAAACTGTTTTTT
d_call: TRBD2; j_call: TRBJ2-7; clone_size: NA; v_call: TRBV4-2; cdr3_aa: CASSQDRAGGGEQYF; cdr3_nt: TGTGCCAGCAGCCAAGATAGAGCGGGAGGGGGTGAGCAGTACTTC
d_call: TRBD1; j_call: TRBJ1-3; clone_size: NA; v_call: TRBV6-6; cdr3_aa: CASRDRESSGNTIYF; cdr3_nt: TGTGCCAGCAGGGACAGGGAGTCCTCTGGAAACACCATATATTTT
d_call: TRBD2; j_call: TRBJ2-1; clone_size: NA; v_call: TRBV11-2; cdr3_aa: CASSLGLAGMSEQFF; cdr3_nt: TGTGCCAGCAGCTTGGGACTAGCGGGAATGAGTGAGCAGTTCTTC
d_call: NA; j_call: TRBJ1-2; clone_size: NA; v_call: TRBV28; cdr3_aa: CASSWGGSYGYTF; cdr3_nt: TGTGCCAGCAGTTGGGGGGGGTCCTATGGCTACACCTTC
d_call: NA; j_call: TRBJ2-3; clone_size: once; v_call: TRBV3-1/TRBV3-2; cdr3_aa: CASSQDLSGRTDTQYF; cdr3_nt: TGTGCCAGCAGCCAAGATTTGAGCGGTCGCACAGATACGCAGTATTTT
d_call: TRBD1; j_call: TRBJ2-2; clone_size: NA; v_call: TRBV5-5; cdr3_aa: CASIFQGTGKLGELFF; cdr3_nt: TGTGCCAGCATCTTCCAGGGGACAGGGAAGCTCGGGGAGCTGTTTTTT
d_call: TRBD2; j_call: TRBJ2-3; clone_size: NA; v_call: TRBV15; cdr3_aa: CATSRDLAGASITDTQYF; cdr3_nt: TGTGCCACCAGCAGAGATCTAGCGGGAGCGTCGATAACAGATACGCAGTATTTT
d_call: NA; j_call: TRBJ2-7; clone_size: NA; v_call: TRBV12-5; cdr3_aa: CASGLVEHRYEQYF; cdr3_nt: TGTGCTAGTGGTTTGGTAGAGCATCGATACGAGCAGTACTTC
d_call: NA; j_call: TRBJ2-3; clone_size: NA; v_call: TRBV30; cdr3_aa: CAWRSSPSRPTDTQYF; cdr3_nt: TGTGCCTGGAGATCGTCCCCTAGTAGGCCCACAGATACGCAGTATTTT
d_call: NA; j_call: TRBJ1-5; clone_size: NA; v_call: TRBV25-1; cdr3_aa: CASSVGLGNQPQHF; cdr3_nt: TGTGCCAGCAGTGTGGGCCTTGGCAATCAGCCCCAGCATTTT
d_call: TRBD1; j_call: TRBJ1-1; clone_size: NA; v_call: TRBV5-4; cdr3_aa: CASSDPTGAVTEAFF; cdr3_nt: TGTGCCAGCAGCGACCCGACAGGGGCGGTTACTGAAGCTTTCTTT
d_call: NA; j_call: TRBJ1-1; clone_size: NA; v_call: TRBV12-3/TRBV12-4; cdr3_aa: CASSLWSQAGAFF; cdr3_nt: TGTGCCAGCAGTTTGTGGTCACAGGCCGGAGCTTTCTTT
d_call: NA; j_call: TRBJ1-1; clone_size: NA; v_call: TRBV6-5; cdr3_aa: CASRPRQGNTEAFF; cdr3_nt: TGTGCCAGCAGACCCCGGCAGGGGAACACTGAAGCTTTCTTT
d_call: TRBD2; j_call: TRBJ2-4; clone_size: NA; v_call: TRBV3-1/TRBV3-2; cdr3_aa: CASSRILGGGNIQYF; cdr3_nt: TGTGCCAGCAGCCGTATATTGGGGGGAGGGAACATTCAGTACTTC
d_call: TRBD1; j_call: TRBJ1-5; clone_size: NA; v_call: TRBV9; cdr3_aa: CASSGTGYGQPQHF; cdr3_nt: TGTGCCAGCAGCGGGACAGGGTATGGCCAGCCCCAGCATTTT
d_call: NA; j_call: TRBJ1-6; clone_size: NA; v_call: TRBV4-1; cdr3_aa: CASSQLTGAGTLHF; cdr3_nt: TGCGCCAGCAGCCAACTTACAGGAGCTGGAACCCTCCACTTT
d_call: TRBD1; j_call: TRBJ2-2; clone_size: NA; v_call: TRBV7-3; cdr3_aa: CASSPEFDRANTGELFF; cdr3_nt: TGTGCCAGCAGCCCCGAGTTCGACAGGGCAAACACCGGGGAGCTGTTTTTT
d_call: NA; j_call: TRBJ2-2; clone_size: NA; v_call: TRBV5-1; cdr3_aa: CASSLAGSGYAGELFF; cdr3_nt: TGCGCCAGCAGTTTAGCCGGATCAGGGTACGCCGGGGAGCTGTTTTTT
d_call: TRBD1; j_call: TRBJ1-2; clone_size: NA; v_call: TRBV3-1/TRBV3-2; cdr3_aa: CASSQGAGGRRGGYTF; cdr3_nt: TGTGCCAGCAGCCAAGGAGCAGGGGGCAGAAGGGGAGGCTACACCTTC
d_call: TRBD1; j_call: TRBJ2-3; clone_size: NA; v_call: TRBV2; cdr3_aa: CASSDGTGPTDTQYF; cdr3_nt: TGTGCCAGCAGTGATGGGACAGGCCCTACAGATACGCAGTATTTT
d_call: NA; j_call: TRBJ2-2; clone_size: NA; v_call: TRBV4-2; cdr3_aa: CASSQAGRVYTGELFF; cdr3_nt: TGTGCCAGCAGCCAAGCGGGCAGGGTATACACCGGGGAGCTGTTTTTT
d_call: TRBD1; j_call: TRBJ1-1; clone_size: NA; v_call: TRBV9; cdr3_aa: CASSPGVGTGEAFF; cdr3_nt: TGTGCCAGCAGCCCGGGGGTTGGGACAGGGGAAGCTTTCTTT
d_call: NA; j_call: TRBJ1-2; clone_size: few; v_call: TRBV6-2/TRBV6-3; cdr3_aa: CASSLGPKGLYGYTF; cdr3_nt: TGTGCCAGCAGTCTCGGGCCCAAGGGGCTATATGGCTACACCTTC
d_call: TRBD1; j_call: TRBJ1-1; clone_size: NA; v_call: TRBV11-2; cdr3_aa: CASSSGRTGFVNTEAFF; cdr3_nt: TGTGCCAGCAGCTCTGGCCGGACAGGGTTCGTGAACACTGAAGCTTTCTTT
d_call: NA; j_call: TRBJ1-5; clone_size: NA; v_call: TRBV7-2; cdr3_aa: CASTPQTGYSNQPQHF; cdr3_nt: TGTGCCAGCACCCCCCAGACGGGGTATAGCAATCAGCCCCAGCATTTT
d_call: TRBD1; j_call: TRBJ1-6; clone_size: NA; v_call: TRBV19; cdr3_aa: CAAGQLNSPLHF; cdr3_nt: TGTGCCGCGGGACAGTTAAATTCACCCCTCCACTTT
d_call: NA; j_call: TRBJ2-2; clone_size: NA; v_call: TRBV5-5; cdr3_aa: CASSFSGELFF; cdr3_nt: TGTGCCAGCAGCTTCAGCGGGGAGCTGTTTTTT
d_call: TRBD1; j_call: TRBJ1-4; clone_size: NA; v_call: TRBV18; cdr3_aa: CASSPPGQGREKLFF; cdr3_nt: TGTGCCAGCTCACCACCGGGACAGGGGAGGGAAAAACTGTTTTTT